This passage covers 4 T cell receptor beta chains from one sample sequenced in a study of T-cell reconstitution after alpha-beta-depleted transplantation in children. Researchers prepared the TCRbeta library using unique molecular identifiers, the study reports. TCRdb itself ran the PCR reads through MiXCR, one entry per CDR3 protein. The sample lists about 240,000 distinct CDR3 sequences; 12% were seen once. This material consisted of PBMCs from the stem cell graft donor, taken from the stem cell graft. The receptors come from a human donor who donated a stem cell graft to a child with acute lymphoblastic leukemia.

This sequence joins TRBV4-2 and TRBJ1-4; no reliable D call. The CDR3 runs 15 residues. Between the trimmed V and J ends, which lost 0 bases and 8 bases, there was a span of 13 bases. Germline V CDR1 and CDR2: LGHNA, YNFKEQ. CDR3 coding DNA: TGTGCCAGCAGCCAAGATCTGGACGGCCCCGAAAAACTGTTTTTT. Translated: CASSQDLDGPEKLFF.

As regards this clonotype: A clone one base away is much larger, so this may be a read error. Likely a read error: the CDR3 ends without its conserved phenylalanine or tryptophan. The V call is TRBV6-5, the J call TRBJ2-7, with D unclear. The germline V gene encodes CDR1 MNHEY and CDR2 SVGAGI. With 4 bases removed from V and 2 bases from J, the gap between germline ends came to 12 bases. This CDR3 is 14 amino acids long. The CDR3: CASSLEGFPYEQYL. CDR3 DNA sequence: TGTGCCAGCAGTTTGGAAGGATTTCCCTACGAGCAGTACTTG.

The sample holds many counts of this clonotype. This rearrangement joins TRBV27 to TRBJ2-7, with D tentatively TRBD1 (6 bases). There are 14 residues in the CDR3. V dropped 6 bases and J dropped 2 bases, with 14 bases sitting between them. Germline values: CDR1 MNHEY, CDR2 SMNVEV (reference sequence). CDR3 amino acids: CASSAGARPYEQYF. CDR3 nucleotides: TGTGCCAGCAGCGCAGGGGCCCGCCCCTACGAGCAGTACTTC.

As regards this clonotype: Since a much larger clone is just one base distant, this may be a read error. The rearrangement links TRBV27 to TRBJ2-7; D gene unclear. Germline V gene sequence: CDR1 MNHEY, CDR2 SMNVEV (reference sequence). Trimming left V 3 bases short and J 3 bases short, with 12 bases between. This CDR3 is built from 14 residues. In DNA, the CDR3 is TGTGCCAGCAGTTTTTCCCCGAGGTACTACGAGCAGTACTTC. It translates to CASSFSPRYYEQYF.